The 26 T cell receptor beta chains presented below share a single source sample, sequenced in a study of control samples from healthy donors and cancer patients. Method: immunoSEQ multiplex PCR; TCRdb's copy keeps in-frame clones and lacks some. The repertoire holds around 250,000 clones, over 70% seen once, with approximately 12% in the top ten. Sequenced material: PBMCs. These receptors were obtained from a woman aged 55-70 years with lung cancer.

The CDR3 DNA is TGTGCCAGCAGTTACCCCGGGGCAGGGAAATACATTCAGTACTTC. Translating it yields CASSYPGAGKYIQYF. The chain uses TRBV6-6 and TRBJ2-4; D possibly uses TRBD1 or TRBD2 (5 bases each). The CDR3 runs 15 residues. Germline V gives CDR1 MNHNY, CDR2 SVGAGI (reference sequence). V lost 2 bases and J lost 8, with 16 bases in between.

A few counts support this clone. The CDR3 reads CASSYGDYGYTF. CDR3 DNA: TGTGCCAGCAGTTACGGGGACTATGGCTACACCTTC. The chain uses TRBV6-6 and TRBJ1-2; D is unresolved. V shed 2 bases and J shed 3 bases, with 4 bases lying between them. The CDR3 loop spans 12 amino acids. Germline V gene lookup returns CDR1 MNHNY and CDR2 SVGAGI (reference sequence).

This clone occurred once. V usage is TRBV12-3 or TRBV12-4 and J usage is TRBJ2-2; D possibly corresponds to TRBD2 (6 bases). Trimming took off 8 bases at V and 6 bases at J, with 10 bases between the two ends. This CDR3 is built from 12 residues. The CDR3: CASGRGSGELFF. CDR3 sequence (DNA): TGTGCCAGCGGTCGGGGGTCCGGGGAGCTGTTTTTT.

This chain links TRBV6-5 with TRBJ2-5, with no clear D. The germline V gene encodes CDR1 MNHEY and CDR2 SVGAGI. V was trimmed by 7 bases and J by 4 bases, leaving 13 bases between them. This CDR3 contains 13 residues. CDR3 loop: CASTERHRETQYF. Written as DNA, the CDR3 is TGTGCCAGCACCGAAAGGCATCGAGAGACCCAGTACTTC.

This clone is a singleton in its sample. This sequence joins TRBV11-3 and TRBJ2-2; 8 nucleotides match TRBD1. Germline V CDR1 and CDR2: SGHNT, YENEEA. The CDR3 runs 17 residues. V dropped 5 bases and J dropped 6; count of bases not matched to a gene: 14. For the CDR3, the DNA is TGTGCCAGCAGCCCCCGGAGAGGACAGGGATCCGCCGGGGAGCTGTTTTTT. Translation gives CASSPRRGQGSAGELFF.

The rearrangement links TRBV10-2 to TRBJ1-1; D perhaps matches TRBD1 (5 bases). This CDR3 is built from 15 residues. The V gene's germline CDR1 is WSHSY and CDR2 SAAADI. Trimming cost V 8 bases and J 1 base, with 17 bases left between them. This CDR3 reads CASLRRAGPNTEAFF. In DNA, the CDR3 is TGCGCCAGCCTGAGGAGGGCAGGGCCGAACACTGAAGCTTTCTTT.

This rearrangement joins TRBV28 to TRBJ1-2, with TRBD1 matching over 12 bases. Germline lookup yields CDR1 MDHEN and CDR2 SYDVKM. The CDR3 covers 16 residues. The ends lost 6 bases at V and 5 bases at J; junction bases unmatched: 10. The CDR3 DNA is TGTGCCAGCAGAAGAAGGGGACAGGGGGCTAGATATGGCTACACCTTC. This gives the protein CASRRRGQGARYGYTF.

CDR3 sequence (DNA): TGTGCCAGCAGTGAAGCGCCGGGACAGGCGGAGACCCAGTACTTC. Translated, it gives CASSEAPGQAETQYF. The J gene is TRBJ2-5, the V gene TRBV6-1, with TRBD1 matching over 8 bases. CDR1 is MNHNS and CDR2 is SASEGT in the germline V gene. With V trimmed by 0 bases and J by 5 bases, 5 bases remained unmatched. The CDR3 has 15 residues.

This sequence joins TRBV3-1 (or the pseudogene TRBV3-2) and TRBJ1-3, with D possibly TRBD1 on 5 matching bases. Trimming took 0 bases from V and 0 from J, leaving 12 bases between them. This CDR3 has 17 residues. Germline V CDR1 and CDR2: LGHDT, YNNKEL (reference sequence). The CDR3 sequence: CASSQEIGDASGNTIYF. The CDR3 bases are TGTGCCAGCAGCCAAGAAATAGGGGACGCCTCTGGAAACACCATATATTTT.

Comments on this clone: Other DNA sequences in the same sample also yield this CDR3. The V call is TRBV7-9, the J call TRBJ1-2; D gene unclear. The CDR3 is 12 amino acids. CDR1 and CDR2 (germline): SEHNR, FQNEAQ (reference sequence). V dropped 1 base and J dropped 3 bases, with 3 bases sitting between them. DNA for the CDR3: TGTGCCAGCAGCTTAGGAGACTATGGCTACACCTTC. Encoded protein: CASSLGDYGYTF. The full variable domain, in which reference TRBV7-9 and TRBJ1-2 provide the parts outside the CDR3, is DTGVSQNPRHKITKRGQNVTFRCDPISEHNRLYWYRQTLGQGPEFLTYFQNEAQLEKSRLLSDRFSAERPKGSFSTLEIQRTEQGDSAMYLCASSLGDYGYTFGSGTRLTVV.

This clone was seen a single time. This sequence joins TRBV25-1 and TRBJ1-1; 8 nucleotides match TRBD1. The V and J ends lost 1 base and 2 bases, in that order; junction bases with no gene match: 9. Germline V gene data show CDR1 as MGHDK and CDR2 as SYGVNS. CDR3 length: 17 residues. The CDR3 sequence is CASSEFYGQGINTEAFF. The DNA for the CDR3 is TGTGCCAGCAGTGAATTTTACGGACAGGGCATTAACACTGAAGCTTTCTTT.

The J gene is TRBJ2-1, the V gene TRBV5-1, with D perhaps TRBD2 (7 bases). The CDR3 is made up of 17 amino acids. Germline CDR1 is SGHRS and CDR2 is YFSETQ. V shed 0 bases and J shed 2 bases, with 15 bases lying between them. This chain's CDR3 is CASSLDLGGRPYNEQFF. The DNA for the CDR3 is TGCGCCAGCAGCTTGGATTTGGGGGGGCGACCCTACAATGAGCAGTTCTTC.

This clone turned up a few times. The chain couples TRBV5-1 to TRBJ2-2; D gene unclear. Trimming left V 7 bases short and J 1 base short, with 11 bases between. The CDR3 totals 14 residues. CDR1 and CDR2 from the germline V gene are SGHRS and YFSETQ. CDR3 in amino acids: CASSDTQNTGELFF. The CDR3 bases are TGCGCCAGCTCAGACACCCAGAACACCGGGGAGCTGTTTTTT.

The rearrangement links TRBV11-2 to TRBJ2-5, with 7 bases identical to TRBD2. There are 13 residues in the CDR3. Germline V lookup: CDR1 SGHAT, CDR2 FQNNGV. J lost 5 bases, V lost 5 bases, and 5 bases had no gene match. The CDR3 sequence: CASSASGKETQYF. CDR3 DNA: TGTGCCAGCAGCGCCAGCGGGAAGGAGACCCAGTACTTC.

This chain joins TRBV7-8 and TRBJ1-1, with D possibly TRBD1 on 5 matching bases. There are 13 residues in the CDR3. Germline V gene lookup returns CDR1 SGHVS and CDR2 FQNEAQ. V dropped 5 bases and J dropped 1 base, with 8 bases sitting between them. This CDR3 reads CASSQDRNTEAFF. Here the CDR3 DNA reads TGTGCCAGCAGCCAAGACAGGAACACTGAAGCTTTCTTT.

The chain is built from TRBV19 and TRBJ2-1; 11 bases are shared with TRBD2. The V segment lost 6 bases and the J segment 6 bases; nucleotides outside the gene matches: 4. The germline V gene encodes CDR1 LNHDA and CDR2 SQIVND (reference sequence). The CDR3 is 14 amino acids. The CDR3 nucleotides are TGTGCCAGTAGCACTAGCGGGAGATCCAATGAGCAGTTCTTC. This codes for CASSTSGRSNEQFF.

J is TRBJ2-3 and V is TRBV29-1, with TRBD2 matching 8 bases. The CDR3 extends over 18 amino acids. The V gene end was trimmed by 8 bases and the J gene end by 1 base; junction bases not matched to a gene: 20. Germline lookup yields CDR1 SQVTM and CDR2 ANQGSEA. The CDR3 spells CSLSRSTPGGGRTDTQYF. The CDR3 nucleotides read TGCAGCCTATCTCGTTCGACCCCCGGGGGGGGACGCACAGATACGCAGTATTTT.

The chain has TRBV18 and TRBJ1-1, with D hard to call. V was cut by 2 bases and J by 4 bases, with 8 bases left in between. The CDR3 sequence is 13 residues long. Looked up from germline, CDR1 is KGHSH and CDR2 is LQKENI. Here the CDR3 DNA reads TGTGCCAGCTCACCAGATTTGAGCACTGAAGCTTTCTTT. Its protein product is CASSPDLSTEAFF.

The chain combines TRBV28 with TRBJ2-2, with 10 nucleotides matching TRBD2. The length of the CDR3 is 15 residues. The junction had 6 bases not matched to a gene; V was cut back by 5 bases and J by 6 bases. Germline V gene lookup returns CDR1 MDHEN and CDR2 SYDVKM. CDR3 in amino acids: CASSASGSGSGELFF. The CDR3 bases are TGTGCCAGCAGTGCTAGCGGGAGCGGTTCCGGGGAGCTGTTTTTT.

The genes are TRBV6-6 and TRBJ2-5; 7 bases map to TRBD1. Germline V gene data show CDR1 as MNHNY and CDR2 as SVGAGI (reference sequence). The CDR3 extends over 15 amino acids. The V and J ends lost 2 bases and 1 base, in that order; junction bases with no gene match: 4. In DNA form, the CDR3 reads TGTGCCAGCAGTTACGAGGGACAGCCCCAAGAGACCCAGTACTTC. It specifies CASSYEGQPQETQYF.

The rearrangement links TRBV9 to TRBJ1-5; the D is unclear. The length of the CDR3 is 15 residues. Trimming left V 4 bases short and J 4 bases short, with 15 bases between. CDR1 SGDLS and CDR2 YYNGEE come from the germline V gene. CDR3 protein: CASSPRAERNQPQHF. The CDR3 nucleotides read TGTGCCAGCAGCCCCCGGGCCGAACGAAATCAGCCCCAGCATTTT.

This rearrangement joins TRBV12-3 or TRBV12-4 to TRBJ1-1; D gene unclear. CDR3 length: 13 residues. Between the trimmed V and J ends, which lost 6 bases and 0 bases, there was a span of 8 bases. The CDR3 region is CASSPGVNTEAFF. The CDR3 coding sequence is TGTGCCAGCAGCCCGGGCGTGAACACTGAAGCTTTCTTT.

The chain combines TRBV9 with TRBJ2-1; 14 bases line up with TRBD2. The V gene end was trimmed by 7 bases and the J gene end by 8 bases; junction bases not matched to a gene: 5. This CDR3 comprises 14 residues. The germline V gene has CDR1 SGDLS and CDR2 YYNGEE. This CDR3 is CASAGTSGSDEQFF. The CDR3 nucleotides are TGTGCCAGCGCCGGGACTAGCGGGAGTGATGAGCAGTTCTTC.

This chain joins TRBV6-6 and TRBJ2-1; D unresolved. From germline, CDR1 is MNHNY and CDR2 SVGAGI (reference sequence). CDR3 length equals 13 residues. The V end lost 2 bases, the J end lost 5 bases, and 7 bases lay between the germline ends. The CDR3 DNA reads TGTGCCAGCAGTTACAACCGCAACAATGAGCAGTTCTTC. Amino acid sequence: CASSYNRNNEQFF.

Here the CDR3 DNA reads TGTGCCAGCAGTTACTCTTGGGCGGAGAACACTGAAGCTTTCTTT. This translates into CASSYSWAENTEAFF. V is TRBV6-5 and J is TRBJ1-1; D remains ambiguous. Germline CDR1 MNHEY, CDR2 SVGAGI. CDR3 length: 15 residues. Deletions cut 0 bases from V and 1 base from J, with 9 bases between.

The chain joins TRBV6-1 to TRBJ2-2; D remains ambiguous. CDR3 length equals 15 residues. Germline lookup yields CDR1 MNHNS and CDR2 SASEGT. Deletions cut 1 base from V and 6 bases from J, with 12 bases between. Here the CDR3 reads CASSEEVYWSGELFF. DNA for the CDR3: TGTGCCAGCAGTGAAGAAGTGTATTGGTCCGGGGAGCTGTTTTTT.